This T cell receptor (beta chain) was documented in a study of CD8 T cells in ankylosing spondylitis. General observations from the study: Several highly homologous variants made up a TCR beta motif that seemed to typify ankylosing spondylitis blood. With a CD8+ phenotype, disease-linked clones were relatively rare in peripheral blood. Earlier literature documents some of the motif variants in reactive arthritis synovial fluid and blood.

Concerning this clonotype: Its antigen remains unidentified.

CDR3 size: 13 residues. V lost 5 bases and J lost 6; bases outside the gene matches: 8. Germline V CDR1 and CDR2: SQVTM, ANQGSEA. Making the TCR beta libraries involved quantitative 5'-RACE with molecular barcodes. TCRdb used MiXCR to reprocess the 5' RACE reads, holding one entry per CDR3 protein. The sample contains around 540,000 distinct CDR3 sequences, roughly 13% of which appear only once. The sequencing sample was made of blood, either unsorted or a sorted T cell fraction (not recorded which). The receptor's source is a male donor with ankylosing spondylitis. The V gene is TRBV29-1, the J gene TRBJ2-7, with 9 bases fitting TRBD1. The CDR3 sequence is CSVSSGQGSEQYF. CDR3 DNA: TGCAGCGTTAGCTCGGGACAGGGCTCCGAGCAGTACTTC.